The 20 T cell receptor beta chains reported below all come from one sample, sequenced in a study of cytomegalovirus exposure and HLA in healthy donors. Amplification used 60 Vbeta primers and 13 Jbeta primers. TCRdb keeps only in-frame clones here, not all; method: immunoSEQ multiplex PCR. The sample holds under 150,000 clones, around 83% seen once. Sequencing input: PBMCs. These receptors were collected from a girl aged 2-10 years in good health and CMV-seronegative.

The chain combines TRBV6-1 with TRBJ1-2, with 7 bases aligning to TRBD1. V gave up 4 bases and J gave up 2 bases; unmatched junction bases: 4. The CDR3 length is 14 residues. Per germline, CDR1 MNHNS and CDR2 SASEGT. The CDR3 loop reads CASSGRQGNYGYTF. CDR3 nucleotides: TGTGCCAGCAGTGGCCGACAGGGAAACTATGGCTACACCTTC.

The V and J genes are TRBV6-1 and TRBJ2-5; 9 bases align to TRBD2. From germline, CDR1 is MNHNS and CDR2 SASEGT. CDR3 length: 16 residues. Losses at the gene ends were 1 base for V and 4 bases for J; bases not matched to a gene: 7. CDR3 region: CASSEEIGREGETQYF. The CDR3 bases are TGTGCCAGCAGTGAAGAGATAGGGCGGGAGGGAGAGACCCAGTACTTC.

The J gene is TRBJ2-2, the V gene TRBV5-1; no definite D call. The V gene's germline CDR1 is SGHRS and CDR2 YFSETQ. V lost 4 bases to trimming and J lost 3 bases, with 13 bases between them. The CDR3 is 15 residues long. This CDR3 reads CASSLYRSDTGELFF. The CDR3 nucleotides are TGCGCCAGCAGCCTATACAGAAGTGACACCGGGGAGCTGTTTTTT. Using reference TRBV5-1 and TRBJ2-2 for the parts outside the CDR3, the full variable domain is KAGVTQTPRYLIKTRGQQVTLSCSPISGHRSVSWYQQTPGQGLQFLFEYFSETQRNKGNFPGRFSGRQFSNSRSEMNVSTLELGDSALYLCASSLYRSDTGELFFGEGSRLTVL.

In its sample, this clone was seen once. The chain joins TRBV19 to TRBJ2-5, with D tentatively TRBD2 (5 bases). V shed 6 bases and J shed 5 bases, with 10 bases lying between them. CDR3 length: 12 amino acids. The germline V gene encodes CDR1 LNHDA and CDR2 SQIVND (reference sequence). In DNA form, the CDR3 reads TGTGCCAGTAGCGGGGTCGAGGAGACCCAGTACTTC. Its protein is CASSGVEETQYF.

The chain links TRBV18 to TRBJ2-3; 14 nucleotides line up with TRBD2. The J segment lost 2 bases and the V segment lost 2 bases, leaving 9 bases of the junction unmatched. CDR3 length equals 19 residues. Germline CDR1 and CDR2: KGHSH and LQKENI. The CDR3 protein is CASSPVPGLAGDHTDTQYF. In nucleotides, the CDR3 is TGTGCCAGCTCACCAGTCCCGGGACTAGCGGGGGACCACACAGATACGCAGTATTTT. The variable domain in full, with the rest retrieved from reference TRBV18 and TRBJ2-3, is NAGVMQNPRHLVRRRGQEARLRCSPMKGHSHVYWYRQLPEEGLKFMVYLQKENIIDESGMPKERFSAEFPKEGPSILRIQQVVRGDSAAYFCASSPVPGLAGDHTDTQYFGPGTRLTVL.

The chain employs TRBV6-4 and TRBJ2-1, with D perhaps TRBD1 (6 bases). The V gene's germline CDR1 is MRHNA and CDR2 SNTAGT. CDR3 length: 15 amino acids. The germline V and J ends were trimmed by 0 bases and 6 bases, with 12 bases remaining between them. The CDR3 reads CASSDSGTDSNEQFF. DNA of the CDR3: TGTGCCAGCAGTGACTCAGGAACGGACAGCAATGAGCAGTTCTTC.

The rearrangement links TRBV4-1 to TRBJ2-7; 8 bases match TRBD2. Trimming removed 0 bases from V and 0 bases from J; junction bases left unmatched: 13. The CDR3 consists of 19 residues. The germline V gene has CDR1 MGHRA and CDR2 YSYEKL. The CDR3 DNA reads TGCGCCAGCAGCCAAGATGCCCTCAACCCGACTAGCGTCTCCTACGAGCAGTACTTC. Amino acids: CASSQDALNPTSVSYEQYF.

J is TRBJ2-7 and V is TRBV18, with D uncertain. V gave up 1 base and J gave up 2 bases, with 12 bases separating them. Germline V gene lookup returns CDR1 KGHSH and CDR2 LQKENI. This CDR3 contains 15 residues. The CDR3 is CASSPRGVYAYEQYF. CDR3 nucleotides: TGTGCCAGCTCACCACGTGGAGTATATGCCTACGAGCAGTACTTC.

The V gene is TRBV5-1, the J gene TRBJ2-1; 12 bases are a match to TRBD2. This CDR3 is 18 amino acids long. J was trimmed by 4 bases and V by 4 bases; bases with no gene match: 12. Germline V gene lookup returns CDR1 SGHRS and CDR2 YFSETQ. The CDR3 is CASSPRTSGTSKYNEQFF. The CDR3 DNA sequence: TGCGCCAGCAGCCCTCGGACTAGCGGGACCTCCAAGTACAATGAGCAGTTCTTC.

The gene calls are TRBV19 and TRBJ1-2, with TRBD1 identical over 7 bases. Germline lookup yields CDR1 LNHDA and CDR2 SQIVND (reference sequence). This CDR3 has 15 amino acids. Germline trimming cut 7 bases from V and 4 bases from J; bases unmatched to any gene: 12. The CDR3 spells CASNPTGQYPYGYTF. CDR3 nucleotide sequence: TGTGCCAGTAACCCAACGGGACAGTACCCCTATGGCTACACCTTC.

The chain employs TRBV15 and TRBJ1-1, with D perhaps TRBD1 (6 bases). This CDR3 comprises 14 residues. V lost 3 bases to trimming and J lost 7 bases, with 15 bases between them. In germline, CDR1 is LNHNV, CDR2 YYDKDF (reference sequence). CDR3 in amino acids: CATSSEGGWDEAFF. CDR3 DNA sequence: TGTGCCACCAGCAGTGAGGGGGGGTGGGATGAAGCTTTCTTT.

The chain is built from TRBV18 and TRBJ1-1; D unclear. From germline, CDR1 is KGHSH and CDR2 LQKENI. CDR3 size: 16 residues. V lost 3 bases, J lost 0 bases, and 14 bases lay in between. Written as DNA, the CDR3 is TGTGCCAGCTCACCGTGGGCCCCAGGCATGAACACTGAAGCTTTCTTT. Protein: CASSPWAPGMNTEAFF.

The chain combines TRBV10-3 with TRBJ1-2; 10 bases line up with TRBD1. CDR1 and CDR2 (germline): ENHRY, SYGVKD. After removal of 6 bases from V and 5 bases from J, the junction contained 0 bases not matched to a gene. The length of the CDR3 is 12 residues. CDR3 bases: TGTGCCATCAGGGGACAGGGGTATGGCTACACCTTC. It is translated as CAIRGQGYGYTF.

V usage is TRBV5-1 and J usage is TRBJ2-7, with 10 nucleotides matching TRBD2. CDR3 length: 14 amino acids. Germline V gene lookup returns CDR1 SGHRS and CDR2 YFSETQ. J was trimmed by 2 bases and V by 4 bases; bases with no gene match: 3. In DNA form, the CDR3 reads TGCGCCAGCAGCCTTAGCGGGGGGCCCTACGAGCAGTACTTC. It is translated as CASSLSGGPYEQYF.

The chain is built from TRBV2 and TRBJ2-3, with D possibly being TRBD1 (6 bases). Between the trimmed V and J ends, which lost 4 bases and 2 bases, there was a span of 13 bases. Germline lookup yields CDR1 SNHLY and CDR2 FYNNEI. The CDR3 consists of 15 residues. The DNA of the CDR3 is TGTGCCAGCAGTGGCAAGGGGGTCCACACAGATACGCAGTATTTT. This codes for CASSGKGVHTDTQYF.

Of note for this clone: Other DNA sequences in this specimen translate into the identical CDR3. The chain links TRBV19 to TRBJ2-3, with TRBD2 as a possible D gene (5 bases). Germline CDR1 LNHDA, CDR2 SQIVND (reference sequence). Between the trimmed V and J ends, which lost 7 bases and 4 bases, there was a span of 27 bases. The CDR3 is made up of 18 amino acids. The CDR3 protein is CASKFDGVVGGGADTQYF. The CDR3, as DNA: TGTGCCAGTAAATTCGATGGCGTTGTTGGAGGTGGGGCAGATACGCAGTATTTT.

This clone showed up just once. V is TRBV28 and J is TRBJ2-4, with D possibly TRBD1 on 5 matching bases. The CDR3 length is 14 residues. Deletions cut 6 bases from V and 8 bases from J, with 17 bases between. Germline assignment: CDR1 MDHEN and CDR2 SYDVKM. CDR3 loop: CASSRTDRSYIQYF. For the CDR3, the DNA is TGTGCCAGCAGCCGCACCGACAGATCCTACATTCAGTACTTC.

The chain has TRBV5-1 and TRBJ2-3; 7 bases are a match to TRBD1. Germline assignment: CDR1 SGHRS and CDR2 YFSETQ. J gave up 0 bases and V 6 bases, and 7 bases lay outside the gene matches. The CDR3 totals 15 residues. The CDR3 DNA reads as TGCGCCAGCACGTCAGGGGGACATAGCACAGATACGCAGTATTTT. Its protein product is CASTSGGHSTDTQYF.

The chain recombines TRBV28 with TRBJ2-7; D is possibly TRBD2 (6 bases). V was shortened by 3 bases and J by 2 bases, with 20 bases between the two germline ends. The CDR3 is 17 amino acids. Germline V lookup: CDR1 MDHEN, CDR2 SYDVKM. For the CDR3, the DNA is TGTGCCAGCAGTTTGAGTTACGAACTAGCATTCCCCTACGAGCAGTACTTC. Its protein is CASSLSYELAFPYEQYF.

This chain connects TRBV11-1 to TRBJ1-3, with TRBD1 as a possible D gene (6 bases). CDR3 length: 15 amino acids. The ends were cut back, 8 bases at V and 1 base at J, with 15 bases in the middle. Germline V gene lookup returns CDR1 SGHAT and CDR2 FQDESV (reference sequence). The CDR3 region has the DNA TGTGCCAGCCTTCGGCGACAGGCATCTGGAAACACCATATATTTT. Its translation is CASLRRQASGNTIYF.